This T cell receptor beta chain was sequenced for a study of early T cells in non-severe SARS-CoV-2 infection. Study-wide background: Sequencing input comprised bulk RNA from unsorted whole blood; chain pairing was not available. General study results and limits: A preference for anti-spike CD8 responses marked VDJdb matching, which missed private and CD4 specificities.

CDR1 and CDR2 from the germline V gene are LNHDA and SQIVND (reference sequence). The CDR3 sequence is 15 residues long. The V gene end was trimmed by 7 bases and the J gene end by 5 bases; junction bases not matched to a gene: 9. On this clonotype itself: Its cognate antigen is unknown.

Molecules of cDNA were individually given unique molecular identifiers that were attached to them. TCRdb reprocessed the 5' RACE reads with MiXCR, giving one entry per CDR3 protein. The sample contains roughly 54,000 distinct CDR3 sequences, about 12% of which appear only once. The chain combines TRBV19 with TRBJ2-2; 8 nucleotides agree with TRBD1. Specimen: whole blood. The clonotype originates from an adult who was a healthcare worker with PCR-confirmed SARS-CoV-2 infection or an uninfected control (not recorded which). The CDR3 DNA reads as TGTGCCAGTAATCCACAGGGGGTGAGAACCGGGGAGCTGTTTTTT. Residues: CASNPQGVRTGELFF.